This T cell receptor (beta chain) was observed in a study of identifying expanded T cells in peripheral blood. Study-wide findings and caveats: Variance in clone template counts between two-week samples significantly increased with total template count across all healthy donors.

Worth noting for this clone: No antigen is known for it.

The table came from immunoSEQ multiplex PCR; TCRdb's copy has only in-frame clones and leaves some out. This sample has 80,000 to 90,000 clones; about 90% occur once, and the top ten carry around 6%. With 3 bases clipped from V and 7 bases from J, the junction kept 11 bases outside the gene matches. This CDR3 region has 16 residues. The germline gives CDR1 LNHNV, CDR2 YYDKDF (reference sequence). During the collection period, no donor immune events like infections were recorded. The chain is built from TRBV15 and TRBJ1-5; TRBD1 aligns across 8 bases. This TCR was recovered from a person aged 18 to 75 in good health. The sample comprised blood. This CDR3 is CATSRLPGTGIQPQHF. The CDR3 DNA follows: TGTGCCACCAGCAGGCTACCGGGGACAGGTATCCAGCCCCAGCATTTT.